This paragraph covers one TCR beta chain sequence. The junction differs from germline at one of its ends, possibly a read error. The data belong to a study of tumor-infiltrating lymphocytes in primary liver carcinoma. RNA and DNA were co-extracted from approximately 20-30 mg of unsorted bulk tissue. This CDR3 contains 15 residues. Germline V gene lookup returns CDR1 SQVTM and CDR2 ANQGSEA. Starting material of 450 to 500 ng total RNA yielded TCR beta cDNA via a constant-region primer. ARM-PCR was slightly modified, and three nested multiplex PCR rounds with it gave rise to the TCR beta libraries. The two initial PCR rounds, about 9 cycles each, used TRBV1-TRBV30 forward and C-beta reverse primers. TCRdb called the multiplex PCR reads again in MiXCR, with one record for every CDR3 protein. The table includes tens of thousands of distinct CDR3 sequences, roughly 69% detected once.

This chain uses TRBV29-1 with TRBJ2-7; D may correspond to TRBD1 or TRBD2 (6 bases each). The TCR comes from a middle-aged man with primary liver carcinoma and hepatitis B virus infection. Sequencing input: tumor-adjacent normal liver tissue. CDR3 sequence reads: CSVEEERNGGYEHYF. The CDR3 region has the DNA TGCAGCGTTGAAGAAGAACGGAACGGGGGCTACGAGCACTACTTC.